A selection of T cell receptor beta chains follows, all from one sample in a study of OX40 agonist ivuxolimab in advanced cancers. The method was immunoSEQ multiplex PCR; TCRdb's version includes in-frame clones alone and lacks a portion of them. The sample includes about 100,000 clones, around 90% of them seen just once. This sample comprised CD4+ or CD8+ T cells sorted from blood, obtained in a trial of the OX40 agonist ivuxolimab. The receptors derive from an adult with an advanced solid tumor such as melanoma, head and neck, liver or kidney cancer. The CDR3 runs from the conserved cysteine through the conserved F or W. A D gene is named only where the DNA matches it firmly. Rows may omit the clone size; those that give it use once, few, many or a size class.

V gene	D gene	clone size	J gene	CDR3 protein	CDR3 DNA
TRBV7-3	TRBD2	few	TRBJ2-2	CASSTMLAGTGELFF	TGTGCCAGCAGTACGATGCTAGCGGGAACCGGGGAGCTGTTTTTT
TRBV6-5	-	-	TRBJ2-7	CASRSRGPPYEQYF	TGTGCCAGCAGATCAAGGGGCCCTCCCTACGAGCAGTACTTC
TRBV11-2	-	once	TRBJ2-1	CASTPDYNEQFF	TGTGCCAGCACCCCTGATTACAATGAGCAGTTCTTC
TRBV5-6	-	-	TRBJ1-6	CASSWGTASSNSPLHF	TGTGCCAGCAGCTGGGGGACCGCTAGTTCTAATTCACCCCTCCACTTT
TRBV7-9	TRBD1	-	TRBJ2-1	CASSADRVYNEQFF	TGTGCCAGCAGCGCCGACAGGGTTTACAATGAGCAGTTCTTC
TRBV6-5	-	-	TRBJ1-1	CASRGLGNTEAFF	TGTGCCAGCAGGGGTTTGGGGAACACTGAAGCTTTCTTT
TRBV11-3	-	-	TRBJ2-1	CASSLGAANEQFF	TGTGCCAGCAGCTTAGGGGCAGCCAATGAGCAGTTCTTC
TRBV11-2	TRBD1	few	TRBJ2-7	CASSRVRDRSYEQYF	TGTGCCAGCAGCCGAGTCAGGGACAGATCCTACGAGCAGTACTTC
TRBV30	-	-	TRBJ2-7	CAWNPGSSYEQYF	TGTGCCTGGAATCCGGGCTCCTCCTACGAGCAGTACTTC
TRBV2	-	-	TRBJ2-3	CASTRRGTETDTQYF	TGTGCCAGCACGCGAAGGGGGACCGAGACAGATACGCAGTATTTT
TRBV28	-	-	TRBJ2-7	CASSLASAQYF	TGTGCCAGCAGTTTGGCGTCCGCGCAGTACTTC
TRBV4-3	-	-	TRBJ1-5	CASSQGPNQPQHF	TGCGCCAGCAGCCAAGGACCTAATCAGCCCCAGCATTTT
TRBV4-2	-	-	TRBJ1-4	CASSQQGNEKLFF	TGTGCCAGCAGCCAACAGGGGAATGAAAAACTGTTTTTT
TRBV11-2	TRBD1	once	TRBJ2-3	CASSLSGQGTDTQYF	TGTGCCAGCAGCTTATCCGGACAGGGGACAGATACGCAGTATTTT
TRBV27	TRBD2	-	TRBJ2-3	CASSLYLTSGRTDTQYF	TGTGCCAGCAGTCTATATCTTACTAGCGGGAGGACAGATACGCAGTATTTT
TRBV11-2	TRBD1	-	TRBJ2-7	CASSLGNGDSYEQYF	TGTGCCAGCAGCTTAGGTAACGGGGACAGCTACGAGCAGTACTTC
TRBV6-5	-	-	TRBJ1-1	CASSYSRRGETEAFF	TGTGCCAGCAGTTACTCGCGGAGGGGAGAAACTGAAGCTTTCTTT
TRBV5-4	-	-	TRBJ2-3	CASSLVSSDTQYF	TGTGCCAGCAGCTTGGTTAGCTCAGATACGCAGTATTTT
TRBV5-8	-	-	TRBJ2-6	CASSQTGYGANVLTF	TGTGCCAGCAGCCAAACAGGGTACGGGGCCAACGTCCTGACTTTC
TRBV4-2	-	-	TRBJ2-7	CASSHRSGASSYEQYF	TGTGCCAGCAGCCATCGGTCGGGGGCGAGCTCCTACGAGCAGTACTTC
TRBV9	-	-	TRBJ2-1	CASSVDGTHNEQFF	TGTGCCAGCAGCGTAGACGGGACTCACAATGAGCAGTTCTTC
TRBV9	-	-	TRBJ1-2	CASSPFPGVLDGGYTF	TGTGCCAGCAGCCCCTTCCCGGGGGTCCTGGACGGGGGCTACACCTTC
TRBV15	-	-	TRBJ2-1	CATSRDQQTSYNEQFF	TGTGCCACCAGCAGAGATCAGCAGACGTCCTACAATGAGCAGTTCTTC
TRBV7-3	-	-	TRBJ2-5	CASSLTGRRETQYF	TGTGCCAGCAGCTTAACCGGACGACGCGAGACCCAGTACTTC